This T cell receptor beta chain was documented in a study of blood T cell repertoires in COVID-19. In the study overall: PBMCs, B-cell-depleted T cells, or T cells provided the cDNA or gDNA that made up the material.

Exposed volunteers were people who met a COVID-19 case within 2 weeks before study entry. In the authors' methods: The authors estimated nucleated cell counts from reference gene primer amplification. Profiling relied on immunoSEQ multiplex PCR, and the TCRdb table lists in-frame clones only, not all of them. That table supplies the V and J calls and clone size; D and trimming were determined from the DNA. The sample has fewer than 350,000 clones, approximately 90% seen once. The sample holds one count of this clone. Sequenced sample: PBMCs or T cells enriched from blood (not recorded which). The TCR sequence derives from a man aged 40-50 years who had been exposed to COVID-19.

This chain's CDR3 is CASTRTSGRARDEQFF. The CDR3 DNA reads TGTGCCAGCACCAGAACAAGCGGGAGGGCCCGGGATGAGCAGTTCTTC. The chain carries TRBV5-8 and TRBJ2-1; TRBD2 matches at 10 bases. The V gene's germline CDR1 is SGHTS and CDR2 YDEGEE. V gave up 6 bases and J gave up 8 bases; unmatched junction bases: 14. The CDR3 is 16 residues long. The full variable domain, with the rest looked up from reference TRBV5-8 and TRBJ2-1, is EAGVTQSPTHLIKTRGQQATLRCSPISGHTSVYWYQQALGLGLQFLLWYDEGEERNRGNFPPRFSGRQFPNYSSELNVNALELEDSALYLCASTRTSGRARDEQFFGPGTRLTVL.